Detailed here is one T cell receptor beta chain. Its antigen is still unknown. This sample is part of a study of CD8 T cells in Susac syndrome. Sequencing of TCR beta was performed on blood CD8+ and CD4+ T cells. Purification of the CD8+ and CD4+ T cells relied on negative isolation, and TEMRA cells underwent FACS enrichment. V lost 8 bases, J lost 7 bases, and 17 bases lay in between. The CDR3 extends over 14 amino acids. CDR1 KGHDR and CDR2 SFDVKD come from the germline V gene. Reverse transcription of about 0.5 to 1 ug RNA was performed with random hexamers. MiXCR, run by TCRdb on the immunoSEQ multiplex PCR reads, gives a single entry per CDR3 protein. Among 150,000 to 250,000 distinct CDR3 sequences, more than 90% were seen once, and the ten largest hold approximately 0.097%. Study-wide results and limits: The authors acknowledged that their TCR sequencing and HLA analysis involved a relatively small number of individuals.

Sequencing input: CD4+ T cells from PBMCs. This sequence originates from a human donor with multiple sclerosis. V gene TRBV24-1 combines with J gene TRBJ2-1; D might be TRBD1 or TRBD2, each matching 5 bases. The CDR3 DNA is TGTGCCACCAAGCCTATGGGACGGCCTAATGAGCAGTTCTTC. Translating it yields CATKPMGRPNEQFF.